These T cell receptor beta chains were read from a single sample in a study of CD8 T cells in ankylosing spondylitis. TCRdb recomputed calls from the 5' RACE reads with MiXCR, one row per CDR3 protein. The sample lists about 280,000 distinct CDR3 sequences, around 20% occurring once. Sequenced input: blood, either unsorted or a sorted T cell fraction (not recorded which). All receptors come from a male donor with ankylosing spondylitis or in good health (not recorded which). The conserved cysteine and the conserved F or W are not part of the CDR3 here.

>TRBJ2-2|TRBV9
ASSGPSGVYTGELF
>TRBJ1-2|TRBV10-2
ASTTGDEDYGYT
>TRBJ2-4|TRBV12-3/TRBV12-4
ASSSPSGAGNIQY
>TRBJ2-1|TRBV9
ASSVGSSYNEQF
>TRBJ1-1|TRBV15
ATSKVRGTNTEAF
>TRBJ2-5|TRBV20-1
SASSRGRETQY
>TRBJ1-1|TRBV27
ASTTGGTEAF
>TRBJ1-5|TRBV30
AWVPQGVQPQH
>TRBJ2-5|TRBV12-3/TRBV12-4
ASRALGVETQY
>TRBJ2-3|TRBV7-2
ASSSGLGTDTQY
>TRBJ1-1|TRBV7-3
ASSLTLAGNTEAF
>TRBJ2-5|TRBV20-1
SAGGQGESETQY
>TRBJ1-6|TRBV5-1
ASSPGGIYNSPLH
>TRBJ2-1|TRBV18
ASSPKLAGADEQF
>TRBJ2-3|TRBV6-1
ASRTGQGFTQY
>TRBJ1-2|TRBV5-1
ASSFGQGANYGYT
>TRBJ2-4|TRBV18
ASSPTPKNIQY
>TRBJ1-2|TRBV11-2
ASRPAGGKDGYT
>TRBJ1-3|TRBV20-1
SARDRGQGNWNTIY